This T cell receptor beta chain is drawn from a study of T cell changes during pregnancy in multiple sclerosis. Clones were sequenced by immunoSEQ multiplex PCR, and TCRdb holds only the in-frame ones, with some missing. The sample has over 45,000 clones; 90% are singletons. V lost 5 bases and J 8 bases, leaving 22 bases between the germline ends. The CDR3 extends over 16 amino acids. The germline CDR1 and CDR2 sequences are SGHAT and FQNNGV. This receptor was taken from a female donor in good health, enrolled as a control in a pregnancy study. The gene calls are TRBV11-2 and TRBJ2-1; D possibly corresponds to TRBD2 (5 bases). Specimen: peripheral blood, collected in the first trimester of pregnancy. The CDR3 region is CASSRGNRWERYEQFF. The CDR3 coding sequence is TGTGCCAGCAGCCGTGGGAACCGGTGGGAGAGGTATGAGCAGTTCTTC.